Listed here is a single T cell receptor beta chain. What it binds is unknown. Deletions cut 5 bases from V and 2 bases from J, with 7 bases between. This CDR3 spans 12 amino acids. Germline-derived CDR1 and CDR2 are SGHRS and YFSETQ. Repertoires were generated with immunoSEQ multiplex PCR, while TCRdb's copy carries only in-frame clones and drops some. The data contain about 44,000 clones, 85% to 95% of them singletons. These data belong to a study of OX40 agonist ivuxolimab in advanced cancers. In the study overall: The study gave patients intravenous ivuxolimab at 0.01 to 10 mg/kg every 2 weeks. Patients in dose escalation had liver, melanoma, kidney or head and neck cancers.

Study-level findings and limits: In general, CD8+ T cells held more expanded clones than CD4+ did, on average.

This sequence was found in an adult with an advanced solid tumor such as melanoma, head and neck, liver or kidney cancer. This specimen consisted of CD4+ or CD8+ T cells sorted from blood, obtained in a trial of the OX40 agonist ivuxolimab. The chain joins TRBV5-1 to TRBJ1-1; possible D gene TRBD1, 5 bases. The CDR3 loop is CASRTANTEAFF. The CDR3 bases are TGCGCCAGCAGGACAGCAAACACTGAAGCTTTCTTT.